Listed here are 5 T cell receptor beta chains from one sample, sequenced in a study of T cell repertoires in cytomegalovirus infection. A single record per CDR3 protein comes from TCRdb applying MiXCR to the reads. The table lists roughly 130,000 distinct CDR3 sequences, more than 7% of them singletons. Material for sequencing was PBMCs. These receptors were taken from a human donor in good health (CMV status not recorded). Some clones in this sample may be carry-over from other donors' samples.

This clonotype has ten or more counts. V usage is TRBV28 and J usage is TRBJ1-2; the D is unclear. Germline loops: CDR1 MDHEN, CDR2 SYDVKM. V lost 3 bases, J lost 5 bases, and 13 bases lay in between. The CDR3 extends over 14 amino acids. The CDR3: CASSFLTNRYGYTF. The CDR3 nucleotides are TGTGCCAGCAGTTTTCTAACTAATCGGTATGGCTACACCTTC.

This clonotype was recorded at least ten times. J is TRBJ1-5 and V is TRBV7-2, with 8 bases matching TRBD1. The germline V gene encodes CDR1 SGHTA and CDR2 FQGNSA. The CDR3 is 14 residues long. V gave up 5 bases and J gave up 6 bases; unmatched junction bases: 6. The CDR3 DNA reads TGTGCCAGCAGCGAACAACAGGGGGGTCAGCCCCAGCATTTT. Translated: CASSEQQGGQPQHF.

This clonotype was counted ten times or more. The chain uses TRBV28 and TRBJ2-7, with 8 bases lining up with TRBD2. The CDR3 spans 14 residues. Germline-derived CDR1 and CDR2 are MDHEN and SYDVKM. After removal of 5 bases from V and 0 bases from J, the junction contained 3 bases not matched to a gene. CDR3 sequence: CASSRSGVSYEQYF. For the CDR3, the DNA is TGTGCCAGCAGTCGTAGCGGGGTCTCCTACGAGCAGTACTTC.

This clonotype was picked up many times. J is TRBJ2-2 and V is TRBV12-3 or TRBV12-4; 9 bases are shared with TRBD1. Losses at the gene ends were 5 bases for V and 4 bases for J; bases not matched to a gene: 8. This CDR3 is 16 amino acids long. CDR3 loop: CASSENRGLGTGELFF. The CDR3 bases are TGTGCCAGCAGTGAAAACAGGGGGCTGGGCACCGGGGAGCTGTTTTTT.

V is TRBV12-3 or TRBV12-4 and J is TRBJ2-1, with unresolved D. The length of the CDR3 is 14 residues. Trimming removed 3 bases at V and 8 bases at J, with 14 bases between. CDR3 sequence (DNA): TGTGCCAGCAGTTTCAACAGTAATGGGGATGAGCAGTTCTTC. As protein: CASSFNSNGDEQFF.